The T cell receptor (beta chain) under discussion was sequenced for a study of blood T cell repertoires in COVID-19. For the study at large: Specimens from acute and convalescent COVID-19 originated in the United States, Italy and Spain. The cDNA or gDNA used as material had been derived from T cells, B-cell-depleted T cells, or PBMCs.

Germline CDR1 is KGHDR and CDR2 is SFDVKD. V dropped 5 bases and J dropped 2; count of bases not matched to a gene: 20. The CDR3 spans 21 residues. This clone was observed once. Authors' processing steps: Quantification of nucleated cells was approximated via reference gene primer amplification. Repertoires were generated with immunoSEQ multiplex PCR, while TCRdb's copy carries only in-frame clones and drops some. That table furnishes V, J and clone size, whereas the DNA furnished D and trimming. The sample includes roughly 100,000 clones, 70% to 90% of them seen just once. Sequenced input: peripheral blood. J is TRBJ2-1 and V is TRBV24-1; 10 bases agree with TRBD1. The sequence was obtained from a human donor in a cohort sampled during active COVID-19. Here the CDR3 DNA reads TGTGCCACCAGTGGGACGAAACCGGGACAGGGGCCCGGAGGAGCCTACAATGAGCAGTTCTTC. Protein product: CATSGTKPGQGPGGAYNEQFF.